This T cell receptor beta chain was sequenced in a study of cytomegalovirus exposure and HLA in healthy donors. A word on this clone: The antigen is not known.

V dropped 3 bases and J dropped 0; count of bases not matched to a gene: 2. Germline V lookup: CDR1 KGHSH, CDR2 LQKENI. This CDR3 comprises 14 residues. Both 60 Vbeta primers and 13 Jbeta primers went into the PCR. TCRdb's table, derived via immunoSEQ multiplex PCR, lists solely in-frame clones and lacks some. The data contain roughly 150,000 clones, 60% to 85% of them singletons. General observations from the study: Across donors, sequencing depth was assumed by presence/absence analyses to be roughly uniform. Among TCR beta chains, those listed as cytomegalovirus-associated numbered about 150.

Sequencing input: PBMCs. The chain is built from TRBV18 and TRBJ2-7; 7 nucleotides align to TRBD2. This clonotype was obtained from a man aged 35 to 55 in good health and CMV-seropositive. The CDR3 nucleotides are TGTGCCAGCTCACCTGGGAGGGCCTCCTACGAGCAGTACTTC. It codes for CASSPGRASYEQYF. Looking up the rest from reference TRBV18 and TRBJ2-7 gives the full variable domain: NAGVMQNPRHLVRRRGQEARLRCSPMKGHSHVYWYRQLPEEGLKFMVYLQKENIIDESGMPKERFSAEFPKEGPSILRIQQVVRGDSAAYFCASSPGRASYEQYFGPGTRLTVT.